This passage covers 2 T cell receptor beta chains from one sample sequenced in a study of cytomegalovirus exposure and HLA in healthy donors. This table comes from immunoSEQ multiplex PCR, and its TCRdb copy is limited to in-frame clones, with some not included. The sample holds more than 300,000 clones, 80% to 90% seen once. Input material: PBMCs. These receptors were collected from a woman between 18 and 29 years old in good health and CMV-seronegative.

The chain carries TRBV9 and TRBJ2-1, with 7 bases aligning to TRBD1. The germline V gene has CDR1 SGDLS and CDR2 YYNGEE. The CDR3 has 15 residues. Losses at the gene ends were 4 bases for V and 6 bases for J; bases not matched to a gene: 10. CDR3 residues: CASSPQRSGGNEQFF. The DNA of the CDR3 is TGTGCCAGCAGCCCCCAAAGGTCAGGGGGCAATGAGCAGTTCTTC.

The rearrangement uses TRBV7-9 and TRBJ2-3, with TRBD2 matching 10 bases. The CDR3 loop spans 16 amino acids. Germline assignment: CDR1 SEHNR and CDR2 FQNEAQ (reference sequence). Losses at the gene ends were 5 bases for V and 6 bases for J; bases not matched to a gene: 11. The CDR3 loop is CASSVKLAGAEDTQYF. The DNA for the CDR3 is TGTGCCAGCAGCGTTAAGCTAGCGGGAGCCGAGGATACGCAGTATTTT.